These T cell receptor beta chains were read from a single sample in a study of T cells in Graves' hyperthyroidism and ophthalmopathy. TCRdb re-derived calls from the multiplex PCR reads in MiXCR, one entry per CDR3 protein. The sample lists about 400,000 distinct CDR3 sequences; about 15% were seen once. The sample consisted of blood. These receptor sequences come from a woman aged 25 to 39 with Graves' hyperthyroidism. Both conserved end residues are part of each CDR3. A D gene is named only where the DNA matches it firmly. Some rows mark clone size as missing; the rest say once, few, many or name a class of expanded clone.

>many|TRBJ2-5|TRBV27|-
CARDGFGWPYQETQYF
TGTGCCAGGGACGGATTTGGGTGGCCGTACCAAGAGACCCAGTACTTC
>-|TRBJ2-2|TRBV5-1|TRBD2
CASRDQAGGPNTGELFF
TGCGCCAGCAGGGATCAAGCGGGAGGACCGAACACCGGGGAGCTGTTTTTT
>few|TRBJ1-2|TRBV24-1|TRBD1
CATSDLQGNGYTF
TGTGCCACCAGTGACCTACAGGGGAATGGCTACACCTTC
>-|TRBJ2-7|TRBV15|TRBD1
CATSGHRGRNEQYF
TGTGCCACCAGCGGTCACAGGGGGAGGAACGAGCAGTACTTC
>few|TRBJ2-3|TRBV29-1|-
CSVGGVLTDTQYF
TGCAGCGTTGGGGGGGTTCTGACAGATACGCAGTATTTT
>-|TRBJ2-3|TRBV5-4|-
CASSVPTTDTQYF
TGTGCCAGCAGTGTCCCTACCACAGATACGCAGTATTTT
>few|TRBJ2-1|TRBV7-6|TRBD1
CASSTGTVSINEQFF
TGTGCCAGCAGCACCGGGACAGTTTCGATCAATGAGCAGTTCTTC
>few|TRBJ2-7|TRBV9|TRBD1
CASSVRHTGVEQYF
TGTGCCAGCAGCGTACGCCACACAGGGGTCGAGCAGTACTTC
>-|TRBJ2-2|TRBV15|-
CATSRDLAITTGELVF
TGTGCCACCAGCAGAGATCTCGCGATTACCACCGGGGAGCTGGTTTTT
>few|TRBJ2-1|TRBV5-1|-
CASGPANYNEQFF
TGCGCCAGCGGACCAGCGAACTACAATGAGCAGTTCTTC
>-|TRBJ2-1|TRBV2|-
CASSEIHPFF
TGTGCCAGCAGTGAAATCCACCCGTTCTTC
>few|TRBJ2-7|TRBV20-1|TRBD2
CSASLLAGEIYEQYF
TGCAGTGCTAGCTTACTAGCGGGAGAGATCTACGAGCAGTACTTC
>many|TRBJ2-7|TRBV6-2/TRBV6-3|TRBD1
CASSTPGQGSYEQYF
TGTGCCAGCAGTACTCCGGGACAGGGGAGCTACGAGCAGTACTTC
>few|TRBJ1-3|TRBV15|TRBD1
CATSTEGASGNTIYF
TGTGCCACCAGCACGGAGGGGGCTTCTGGAAACACCATATATTTT
>-|TRBJ1-2|TRBV28|-
CASSLKKYGYTF
TGTGCCAGCAGCCTGAAGAAGTATGGCTACACCTTC
>many|TRBJ1-2|TRBV2|-
CASSDLGGYGYTF
TGTGCCAGCAGTGACTTGGGGGGCTATGGCTACACCTTC
>many|TRBJ2-7|TRBV18|-
CASSSDSISYEQYF
TGTGCCAGCTCTTCGGACAGCATTTCCTACGAGCAGTACTTC
>many|TRBJ2-2|TRBV27|-
CASSYNTGELFF
TGTGCCAGCAGTTATAACACCGGGGAGCTGTTTTTT
>many|TRBJ2-5|TRBV11-2|-
CASSLAGIGETQYF
TGTGCCAGCAGCTTAGCAGGGATTGGAGAGACCCAGTACTTC
>-|TRBJ2-3|TRBV12-3/TRBV12-4|TRBD2
CASSPSGYTDTQYF
TGTGCCAGCAGTCCTAGCGGATACACAGATACGCAGTATTTT
>many|TRBJ2-7|TRBV4-2|-
CASSQDPQGPSEQYF
TGTGCCAGCAGCCAAGACCCACAGGGCCCCTCCGAGCAGTACTTC
>-|TRBJ1-1|TRBV3-1|-
CASSQVAGSNPLNTEAFF
TGTGCCAGCAGCCAAGTAGCGGGCAGCAACCCACTGAACACTGAAGCTTTCTTT
>-|TRBJ1-3|TRBV12-3/TRBV12-4|-
CASIKTGSGNTIYF
TGTGCCAGCATTAAGACGGGTTCTGGAAACACCATATATTTT
>many|TRBJ2-2|TRBV2|-
CASSDDTGELFF
TGTGCCAGCAGTGACGACACCGGGGAGCTGTTTTTT
>many|TRBJ1-4|TRBV28|-
CASVRGGNEKLFF
TGTGCCAGCGTTCGAGGTGGCAATGAAAAACTGTTTTTT